This section outlines one T cell receptor beta chain sequence together with its context. The antigen is not known. The DNA is left out, because the CDR3 cannot be placed on it with certainty; the CDR3 is given as TCRdb lists it. Study-wide results and limits: Tumor Treg TCRs overlapped most with tumor naive CD4+ cells. In terms of TCR gene usage, tumor memory CD4+ T cells clustered together with blood and lymph node memory CD4+ cells, as well as with lymph node naive CD4+ cells.

In germline, CDR1 is MNHEY, CDR2 SVGAGI. The CDR3 has 23 amino acids, counting both end residues. MiXCR, applied by TCRdb to the 5' RACE reads, yields one record per CDR3 protein. Of fewer than 40,000 distinct CDR3 sequences listed, around 22% were seen once; the top ten hold 4.3%. The clonotype was recovered from a female donor with breast cancer. The gene calls are TRBV6-5 and TRBJ2-2; the table's D call, TRBD1, has no DNA check behind it. Sequences were obtained from memory CD4+ T cells sorted from blood. Subset in this sample: memory CD4+ T cells, CD4+CD45RO+CD25-. Here the CDR3 reads CASKRGYSGNTIYFGEGSGELFF.